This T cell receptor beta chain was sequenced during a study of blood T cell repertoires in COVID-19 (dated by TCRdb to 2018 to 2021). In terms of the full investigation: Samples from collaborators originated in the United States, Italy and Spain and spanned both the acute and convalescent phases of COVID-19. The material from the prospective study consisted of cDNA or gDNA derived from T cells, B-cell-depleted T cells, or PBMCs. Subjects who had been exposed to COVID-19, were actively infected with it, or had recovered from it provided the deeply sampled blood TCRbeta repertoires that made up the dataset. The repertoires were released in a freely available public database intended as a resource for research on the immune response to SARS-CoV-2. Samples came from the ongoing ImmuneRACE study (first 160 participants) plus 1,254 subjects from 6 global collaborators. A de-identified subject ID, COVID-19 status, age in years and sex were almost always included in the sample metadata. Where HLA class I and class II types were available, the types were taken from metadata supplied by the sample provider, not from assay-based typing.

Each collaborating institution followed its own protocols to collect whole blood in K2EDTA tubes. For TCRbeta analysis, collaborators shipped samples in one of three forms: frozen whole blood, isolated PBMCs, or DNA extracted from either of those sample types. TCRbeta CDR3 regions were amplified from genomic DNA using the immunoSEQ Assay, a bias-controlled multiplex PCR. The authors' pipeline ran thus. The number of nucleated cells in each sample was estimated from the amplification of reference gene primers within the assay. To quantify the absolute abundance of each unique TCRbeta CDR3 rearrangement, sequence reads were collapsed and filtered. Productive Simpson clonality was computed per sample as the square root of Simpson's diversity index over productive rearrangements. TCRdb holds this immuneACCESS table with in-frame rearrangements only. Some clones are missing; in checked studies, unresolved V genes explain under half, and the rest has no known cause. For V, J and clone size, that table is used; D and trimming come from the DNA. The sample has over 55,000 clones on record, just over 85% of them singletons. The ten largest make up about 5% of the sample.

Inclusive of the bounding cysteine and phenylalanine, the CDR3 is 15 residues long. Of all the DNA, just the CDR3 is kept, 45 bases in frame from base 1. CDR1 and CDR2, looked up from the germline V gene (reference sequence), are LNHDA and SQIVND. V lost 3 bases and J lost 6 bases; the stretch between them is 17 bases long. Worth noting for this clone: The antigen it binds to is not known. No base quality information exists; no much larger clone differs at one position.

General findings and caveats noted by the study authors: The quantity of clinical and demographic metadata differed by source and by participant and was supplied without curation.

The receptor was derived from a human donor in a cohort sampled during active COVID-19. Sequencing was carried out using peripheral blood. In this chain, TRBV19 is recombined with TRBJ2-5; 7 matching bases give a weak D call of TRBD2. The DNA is TGTGCCAGTAGTATGGGCGGGGGCCGATTGAAGACCCAGTACTTC. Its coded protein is CASSMGGGRLKTQYF.